Each of the 9 T cell receptor beta chains below was sequenced from the same sample in a study of blood T cell repertoires in COVID-19. Generated by immunoSEQ multiplex PCR, the TCRdb table keeps only in-frame clones and is missing some. The table records approximately 480,000 clones, roughly 90% of them present only once. Sample: PBMCs or T cells enriched from blood (not recorded which). These receptors all stem from a woman aged 18-29 years who had recovered from COVID-19.

The chain carries TRBV28 and TRBJ2-7; unclear D gene. CDR1 is MDHEN and CDR2 is SYDVKM in the germline V gene. Trimming took off 2 bases at V and 7 bases at J, with 12 bases between the two ends. This CDR3 has 13 residues. The CDR3 protein is CASSLPAPREQYF. CDR3 in DNA: TGTGCCAGCAGTTTACCTGCCCCCAGGGAGCAGTACTTC.

This clone was counted only a few times. J is TRBJ2-5 and V is TRBV12-5, with TRBD1 as a possible D gene (6 bases). The CDR3 length is 15 residues. Deletions cut 1 base from V and 2 bases from J, with 11 bases between. Germline assignment: CDR1 LGHNT and CDR2 FRNRAP. CDR3 DNA: TGTGCTAGTGGTTTGGCAGGGGAACCTCAAGAGACCCAGTACTTC. Protein sequence: CASGLAGEPQETQYF.

The chain uses TRBV19 and TRBJ1-2, with 7 positions matching TRBD1. The V segment lost 3 bases and the J segment 4 bases; nucleotides outside the gene matches: 14. This CDR3 is built from 17 residues. Germline V CDR1 and CDR2: LNHDA, SQIVND (reference sequence). CDR3 in amino acids: CASSILGQRSIFYGYTF. The DNA for the CDR3 is TGTGCCAGTAGTATTTTGGGACAGCGTTCTATCTTCTATGGCTACACCTTC. The whole variable domain, filled in from reference TRBV19 and TRBJ1-2, reads DGGITQSPKYLFRKEGQNVTLSCEQNLNHDAMYWYRQDPGQGLRLIYYSQIVNDFQKGDIAEGYSVSREKKESFPLTVTSAQKNPTAFYLCASSILGQRSIFYGYTFGSGTRLTVV.

This clone came up once. The rearrangement uses TRBV7-8 and TRBJ1-5; D is unclear. V dropped 1 base and J dropped 5 bases, with 9 bases sitting between them. Germline-derived CDR1 and CDR2 are SGHVS and FQNEAQ. The CDR3 length is 14 residues. The CDR3 sequence: CASSLVDTDQPQHF. For the CDR3, the DNA is TGTGCCAGCAGCTTAGTTGACACCGATCAGCCCCAGCATTTT. Using reference TRBV7-8 and TRBJ1-5 for the parts outside the CDR3, the full variable domain is GAGVSQSPRYKVAKRGQDVALRCDPISGHVSLFWYQQALGQGPEFLTYFQNEAQLDKSGLPSDRFFAERPEGSVSTLKIQRTQQEDSAVYLCASSLVDTDQPQHFGDGTRLSIL.

The rearrangement joins TRBV5-4 to TRBJ1-2; D may be TRBD1 (5 bases). Germline CDR1 and CDR2: SGHNT and YYREEE (reference sequence). V was trimmed by 2 bases and J by 2 bases, leaving 16 bases between them. There are 16 residues in the CDR3. Here the CDR3 reads CASSFPSGAGNYGYTF. CDR3 nucleotide sequence: TGTGCCAGCAGCTTCCCGAGCGGGGCAGGCAACTATGGCTACACCTTC.

This clone has a handful of counts. The chain couples TRBV27 to TRBJ2-3, with TRBD2 matching over 10 bases. This CDR3 is 16 amino acids long. Germline lookup yields CDR1 MNHEY and CDR2 SMNVEV (reference sequence). V shed 4 bases and J 1 base; nucleotides not matched to a gene: 5. The DNA of the CDR3 is TGTGCCAGCAGTTCTCTAGCGGGGGACCGCACAGATACGCAGTATTTT. This encodes CASSSLAGDRTDTQYF.

The chain links TRBV7-2 to TRBJ2-7, with 8 bases lining up with TRBD1. The CDR3 loop spans 14 amino acids. After removal of 2 bases from V and 4 bases from J, the junction contained 4 bases not matched to a gene. Germline V CDR1 and CDR2: SGHTA, FQGNSA. CDR3 DNA: TGTGCCAGCAGCTTAAGCAGGGGGCATTACGAGCAGTACTTC. Amino acid sequence: CASSLSRGHYEQYF.

The CDR3 is CASSQESSGRQGANEKLFF. The CDR3 region has the DNA TGTGCCAGCAGCCAAGAAAGTTCGGGGCGACAGGGAGCGAATGAAAAACTGTTTTTT. This chain uses TRBV4-2 with TRBJ1-4, with 7 positions matching TRBD1. Germline loops: CDR1 LGHNA, CDR2 YNFKEQ. This CDR3 has 19 amino acids. Germline trimming cut 0 bases from V and 5 bases from J; bases unmatched to any gene: 15.

This rearrangement joins TRBV4-1 to TRBJ1-1; 8 positions agree with TRBD1. There are 15 residues in the CDR3. Germline V gene data show CDR1 as MGHRA and CDR2 as YSYEKL. The ends lost 1 base at V and 4 bases at J; junction bases unmatched: 5. The CDR3 bases are TGCGCCAGCAGCCAAGCGGACAGGGTAGGCACTGAAGCTTTCTTT. Its protein product is CASSQADRVGTEAFF.